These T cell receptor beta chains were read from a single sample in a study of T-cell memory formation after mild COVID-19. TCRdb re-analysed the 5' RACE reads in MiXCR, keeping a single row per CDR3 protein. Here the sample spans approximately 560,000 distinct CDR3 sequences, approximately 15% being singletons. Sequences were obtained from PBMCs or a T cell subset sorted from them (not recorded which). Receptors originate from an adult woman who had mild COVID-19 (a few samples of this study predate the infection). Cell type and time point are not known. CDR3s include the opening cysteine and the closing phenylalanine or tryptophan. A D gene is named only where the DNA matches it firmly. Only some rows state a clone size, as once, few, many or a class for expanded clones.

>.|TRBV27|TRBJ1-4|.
CASSPSPMGGNEKLFF
TGTGCCAGCAGTCCGTCCCCGATGGGGGGAAATGAAAAACTGTTTTTT
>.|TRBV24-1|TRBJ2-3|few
CATSELSGSTDTQYF
TGTGCCACCAGTGAGCTCAGCGGTAGCACAGATACGCAGTATTTT
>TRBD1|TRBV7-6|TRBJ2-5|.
CASSENRGRGETQYF
TGTGCCAGCAGCGAAAACAGGGGGCGCGGAGAGACCCAGTACTTC
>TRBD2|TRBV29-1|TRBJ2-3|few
CSVEGLADPHASTDTQYF
TGCAGCGTTGAAGGACTAGCGGATCCTCATGCTAGCACAGATACGCAGTATTTT
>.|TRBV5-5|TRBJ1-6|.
CASSDRGHNSPLHF
TGTGCCAGCAGCGATAGGGGCCATAATTCACCCCTCCACTTT
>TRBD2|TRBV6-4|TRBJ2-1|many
CASSTLAGGVNEQFF
TGTGCCAGCAGCACTCTAGCGGGAGGCGTGAATGAGCAGTTCTTC
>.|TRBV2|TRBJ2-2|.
CASSEAGVGGELFF
TGTGCCAGCAGTGAAGCGGGGGTCGGCGGGGAGCTGTTTTTT
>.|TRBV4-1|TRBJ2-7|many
CASSTSGASEQYF
TGCGCCAGCTCCACCTCTGGGGCTTCCGAGCAGTACTTC
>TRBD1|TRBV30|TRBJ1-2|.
CAWRRDRDAYGYTF
TGTGCCTGGAGAAGGGACAGGGATGCCTATGGCTACACCTTC
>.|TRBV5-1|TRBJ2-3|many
CASSTRDRRTDTQYF
TGCGCCAGCAGCACGCGGGACAGACGCACAGATACGCAGTATTTT
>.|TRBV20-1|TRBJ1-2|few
CRAIEGPNNGYTF
TGCAGAGCGATCGAGGGCCCGAATAATGGCTACACCTTC
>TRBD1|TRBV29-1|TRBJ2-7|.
CSVEEIRTGTYEQYF
TGCAGCGTTGAAGAAATTAGGACAGGAACCTACGAGCAGTACTTC
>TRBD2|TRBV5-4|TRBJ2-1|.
CASSLSVAGGEQFF
TGTGCCAGCAGCTTGTCGGTAGCGGGCGGGGAGCAGTTCTTC
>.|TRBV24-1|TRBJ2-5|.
CATSAGLGHYQETQYF
TGTGCCACCAGTGCGGGATTAGGACACTACCAAGAGACCCAGTACTTC
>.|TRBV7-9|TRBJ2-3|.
CASSSERLGDTQYF
TGTGCCAGCAGCTCCGAGCGGTTGGGGGATACGCAGTATTTT
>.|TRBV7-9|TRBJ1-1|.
CASSPRGAATEAFF
TGTGCCAGCAGCCCCCGGGGGGCGGCGACTGAAGCTTTCTTT
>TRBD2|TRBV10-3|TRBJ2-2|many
CAISEWGLLTNTGELFF
TGTGCCATCAGTGAGTGGGGACTACTCACGAACACCGGGGAGCTGTTTTTT
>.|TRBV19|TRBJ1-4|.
CASSMGRHATNEKLFF
TGTGCCAGTAGTATGGGCAGGCATGCAACTAATGAAAAACTGTTTTTT
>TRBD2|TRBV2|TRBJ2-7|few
CASSDVAGGGYEQYF
TGTGCCAGCAGTGATGTAGCGGGAGGGGGCTACGAGCAGTACTTC
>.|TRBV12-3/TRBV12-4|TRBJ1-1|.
CASRKEGRTEAFF
TGTGCCAGCAGAAAAGAGGGAAGGACTGAAGCTTTCTTT
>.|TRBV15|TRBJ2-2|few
CATSSQGTGELFF
TGTGCCACCAGCAGCCAGGGTACCGGGGAGCTGTTTTTT
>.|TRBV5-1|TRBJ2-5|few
CASSLGSLAAASQETQYF
TGCGCCAGCAGCTTAGGCTCCCTAGCCGCCGCCTCTCAAGAGACCCAGTACTTC